Below are 14 T cell receptor beta chains sequenced from a single sample in a study of T cells in Graves' hyperthyroidism and ophthalmopathy (dated by TCRdb to the late 2010s). The library was prepared using multiplex PCR. The sequencer was an Illumina HiSeq 2000. TCR beta CDR3 regions were amplified from RNA transcripts. The TCR CDR3 was subjected to a first round of RT-PCR using the HTBI primer set and the Qiagen OneStep RT-PCR kit. The public reads were quality trimmed at Q25 with fastp and then assembled into clones with MiXCR by TCRdb, keeping productive beta chains. Rows with a matching CDR3 protein are joined into one entry that keeps the most common DNA and genes. The sample table records under 450,000 distinct CDR3 sequences; roughly 14% of these occur just once. The top ten clones comprise around an eighth of the sample. Sequencing was carried out using blood. The receptor set was obtained from a young woman with Graves' hyperthyroidism.

The rearrangement links TRBV27 to TRBJ2-3, with TRBD2 matching over 7 bases. With V trimmed by 7 bases and J by 1 base, 11 bases remained unmatched. Germline CDR1 and CDR2: MNHEY and SMNVEV (reference sequence). The CDR3 extends over 16 amino acids. This chain's CDR3 is CASNPRGGQGTDTQYF. For the CDR3, the DNA is TGTGCCAGCAATCCCCGGGGAGGGCAGGGCACAGATACGCAGTATTTT.

The V and J genes are TRBV2 and TRBJ2-2, with TRBD1 identical over 8 bases. The CDR3 sequence is 14 residues long. The V and J ends lost 6 bases and 7 bases, in that order; junction bases with no gene match: 7. CDR1 and CDR2 (germline): SNHLY, FYNNEI. The CDR3, as DNA: TGTGCCAGCAGGGGGACAGGTTCTGGCGGGGAGCTGTTTTTT. Translating it yields CASRGTGSGGELFF.

This clonotype showed up many times. V usage is TRBV20-1 and J usage is TRBJ2-5; tentative D call: TRBD2 (5 bases). Germline values: CDR1 DFQATT, CDR2 SNEGSKA (reference sequence). The CDR3 covers 14 residues. Trimming stripped 0 bases from V and 1 base from J, with 9 bases between. Here the CDR3 DNA reads TGCAGTGCTAGAGAGGGGAGCCCCCAAGAGACCCAGTACTTC. Its translation is CSAREGSPQETQYF.

This chain connects TRBV4-1 to TRBJ1-6; 8 bases fit TRBD1. Germline V gene sequence: CDR1 MGHRA, CDR2 YSYEKL. The length of the CDR3 is 19 residues. V gave up 1 base and J gave up 0 bases; unmatched junction bases: 8. The CDR3 reads CASSQVRDRRFSYNSPLHF. Written as DNA, the CDR3 is TGCGCCAGCAGCCAAGTCCGGGACAGGCGGTTCTCCTATAATTCACCCCTCCACTTT.

The chain combines TRBV20-1 with TRBJ1-2; D remains ambiguous. With 0 bases removed from V and 12 bases from J, the gap between germline ends came to 23 bases. The germline V gene encodes CDR1 DFQATT and CDR2 SNEGSKA (reference sequence). The CDR3 is 15 residues long. The CDR3 spells CSARDGPRPQAEDTF. As DNA, the CDR3 is TGCAGTGCTAGAGATGGCCCCCGGCCCCAGGCGGAGGACACCTTC.

This clonotype has only a few counts. The CDR3 DNA reads TGTGCCAGCAGCTTAGTGAGGGCCGGGGAGCTGTTTTTT. Its translation is CASSLVRAGELFF. This chain connects TRBV7-9 to TRBJ2-2, with D tentatively TRBD2 (5 bases). V was pared by 1 base and J by 6 bases, with 6 bases between. CDR3 length equals 13 residues. Germline CDR1 is SEHNR and CDR2 is FQNEAQ (reference sequence). Based on the CDR3 plus reference TRBV7-9 and TRBJ2-2, the full variable domain is DTGVSQNPRHKITKRGQNVTFRCDPISEHNRLYWYRQTLGQGPEFLTYFQNEAQLEKSRLLSDRFSAERPKGSFSTLEIQRTEQGDSAMYLCASSLVRAGELFFGEGSRLTVL.

This clonotype was observed at least ten times. The chain couples TRBV10-3 to TRBJ2-3; perhaps TRBD2 as D (6 bases). Germline lookup yields CDR1 ENHRY and CDR2 SYGVKD. CDR3 size: 16 residues. Trimming pared 3 bases from V and 2 bases from J, leaving 15 bases between. The CDR3 here is CAISDSGGGNTDTQYF. The CDR3 DNA is TGTGCCATCAGTGACTCTGGGGGAGGCAACACAGATACGCAGTATTTT.

This clonotype occurred many times. The junction departs from the called germline gene at one end, perhaps through a read error. The CDR3 region has the DNA TGTGCCAGCAGCCTTGGACAGATGAACACTGAAGCTTTCTTT. Its protein is CASSLGQMNTEAFF. V is TRBV5-1 and J is TRBJ1-1; a weak D match, TRBD1 (6 bases). The germline gives CDR1 SGHRS, CDR2 YFSETQ. This CDR3 comprises 14 residues. Full variable domain (rest looked up from reference TRBV5-1 and TRBJ1-1): KAGVTQTPRYLIKTRGQQVTLSCSPISGHRSVSWYQQTPGQGLQFLFEYFSETQRNKGNFPGRFSGRQFSNSRSEMNVSTLELGDSALYLCASSLGQMNTEAFFGQGTRLTVV.

Notes on this clonotype: This clone may be a read error of a much larger clone one base away. The chain links TRBV3-1 to TRBJ1-6; unclear D gene. Germline CDR1 is LGHDT and CDR2 is YNNKEL (reference sequence). The CDR3 consists of 17 residues. CDR3 DNA sequence: TGTGCCAGCAGCCAAGAGGGCTTTATCTCCTATAATGCACCCCTCCACTTT. It encodes CASSQEGFISYNAPLHF.

Ten or more counts support this clonotype. The chain combines TRBV20-1 with TRBJ2-3; D possibly corresponds to TRBD1 (5 bases). Germline V lookup: CDR1 DFQATT, CDR2 SNEGSKA (reference sequence). V was pared by 3 bases and J by 0 bases, with 13 bases between. The CDR3 has 15 residues. CDR3 bases: TGCAGTGCTAGGCAGGACATGTCTAGCACAGATACGCAGTATTTT. This gives the protein CSARQDMSSTDTQYF.

V is TRBV6-1 and J is TRBJ2-7, with D tentatively TRBD1 (5 bases). CDR3 length: 11 amino acids. Trimming took 8 bases from V and 3 from J, leaving 8 bases between them. CDR1 is MNHNS and CDR2 is SASEGT in the germline V gene. The CDR3 sequence is CASQGIYEQYF. The DNA of the CDR3 is TGTGCCAGCCAGGGTATCTACGAGCAGTACTTC.

This clonotype appeared many times. The chain links TRBV20-1 to TRBJ2-7; 8 bases are a match to TRBD1. The CDR3 has 13 residues. With V trimmed by 2 bases and J by 6 bases, 6 bases remained unmatched. CDR1 and CDR2 (germline): DFQATT, SNEGSKA (reference sequence). The CDR3, as DNA: TGCAGTGCTAGACCGGACAGGGCGGGCGAGCAGTACTTC. Translating gives CSARPDRAGEQYF.

V gene TRBV10-3 combines with J gene TRBJ1-1; a possible D gene is TRBD1 (6 bases). CDR1 is ENHRY, CDR2 SYGVKD, per germline. This CDR3 region has 14 residues. Trimming took 5 bases from V and 0 from J, leaving 10 bases between them. CDR3 nucleotide sequence: TGTGCCATCAGTACAGGACAGTTGAACACTGAAGCTTTCTTT. Translated: CAISTGQLNTEAFF.

This chain uses TRBV28 with TRBJ2-7; 11 bases line up with TRBD2. From germline, CDR1 is MDHEN and CDR2 SYDVKM. Trimming took 5 bases from V and 2 from J; bases not matched to a gene: 5. CDR3 length: 15 residues. DNA for the CDR3: TGTGCCAGCAGTCCTGGGGGACTAGCGGCCTACGAGCAGTACTTC. This gives the protein CASSPGGLAAYEQYF.